The 27 T cell receptor beta chains given below trace back to one sample, sequenced in a study of cytomegalovirus exposure and HLA in healthy donors. This PCR relied on a set of 60 Vbeta primers and 13 Jbeta primers. Sequenced by immunoSEQ multiplex PCR; TCRdb stores in-frame clones only, minus some. The sample shows about 140,000 clones, roughly 80% of them seen only once. Input material: PBMCs. The receptors here all came from a female donor in good health and CMV-seronegative.

The J gene is TRBJ1-2, the V gene TRBV7-9; 8 bases are a match to TRBD1. Looked up from germline, CDR1 is SEHNR and CDR2 is FQNEAQ (reference sequence). V lost 11 bases and J lost 7; bases outside the gene matches: 9. This CDR3 has 12 residues. The CDR3 region is CAGTDRDGGYTF. CDR3 nucleotide sequence: TGTGCCGGGACGGACAGGGACGGTGGCTACACCTTC.

J is TRBJ2-3 and V is TRBV6-4; D not resolved. The CDR3 spans 15 residues. In germline, CDR1 is MRHNA, CDR2 SNTAGT. Trimming took off 6 bases at V and 2 bases at J, with 15 bases between the two ends. CDR3 DNA: TGTGCCAGCAGCCGACGAGGCGGATACACAGATACGCAGTATTTT. It specifies CASSRRGGYTDTQYF.

J is TRBJ2-7 and V is TRBV5-8; TRBD1 agrees at 9 bases. The CDR3 length is 14 residues. Trimming cost V 4 bases and J 6 bases; bases outside gene matches: 8. Germline V gene data show CDR1 as SGHTS and CDR2 as YDEGEE. The CDR3 reads CASSPGTGLGEQYF. In DNA form, the CDR3 reads TGTGCCAGCAGCCCCGGGACAGGGCTCGGCGAGCAGTACTTC.

The V gene is TRBV18, the J gene TRBJ1-1; weak D call: TRBD1 (6 bases). The V gene lost 5 bases and the J gene lost 0 bases, with 10 bases spanning the gap. CDR1 KGHSH and CDR2 LQKENI come from the germline V gene. This CDR3 has 14 amino acids. Here the CDR3 reads CASSTTGMNTEAFF. The DNA for the CDR3 is TGTGCCAGCTCAACGACAGGAATGAACACTGAAGCTTTCTTT.

This chain joins TRBV12-5 and TRBJ2-1; 7 bases line up with TRBD1. This CDR3 is 16 amino acids long. The germline V gene has CDR1 LGHNT and CDR2 FRNRAP. Trimming cost V 2 bases and J 2 bases; bases outside gene matches: 6. In DNA, the CDR3 is TGTGCTAGTGGTTTGAACCGACAGGGTCCCTACAATGAGCAGTTCTTC. Its protein product is CASGLNRQGPYNEQFF.

This chain joins TRBV9 and TRBJ1-1, with D maybe TRBD1 (6 bases). The CDR3 spans 14 residues. V lost 3 bases and J 1 base, leaving 10 bases between the germline ends. Germline CDR1 is SGDLS and CDR2 is YYNGEE. The CDR3 DNA reads as TGTGCCAGCAGCGCGGGACAATGGAACACTGAAGCTTTCTTT. Protein sequence: CASSAGQWNTEAFF.

This clone has more than one count but fewer than ten. The genes are TRBV6-5 and TRBJ1-1; D is perhaps TRBD1 (5 bases). There are 14 residues in the CDR3. V lost 5 bases, J lost 0 bases, and 10 bases lay in between. Germline CDR1 MNHEY, CDR2 SVGAGI. This CDR3 reads CASSRQSMNTEAFF. In DNA form, the CDR3 reads TGTGCCAGCAGTAGACAGAGCATGAACACTGAAGCTTTCTTT.

J is TRBJ2-7 and V is TRBV18, with 9 nucleotides matching TRBD1. V shed 4 bases, J shed 2 bases, and the junction held 6 bases outside the gene matches. The CDR3 is made up of 15 amino acids. Germline V gene lookup returns CDR1 KGHSH and CDR2 LQKENI. As DNA, the CDR3 is TGTGCCAGCTCACAGATACAGGGGGCCGCCTACGAGCAGTACTTC. As protein: CASSQIQGAAYEQYF. The whole variable domain, remainder taken from reference TRBV18 and TRBJ2-7, is NAGVMQNPRHLVRRRGQEARLRCSPMKGHSHVYWYRQLPEEGLKFMVYLQKENIIDESGMPKERFSAEFPKEGPSILRIQQVVRGDSAAYFCASSQIQGAAYEQYFGPGTRLTVT.

V is TRBV7-2 and J is TRBJ2-1, with 10 bases aligning to TRBD2. The V and J ends lost 1 base and 7 bases, in that order; junction bases with no gene match: 10. CDR3 length equals 17 residues. Germline lookup yields CDR1 SGHTA and CDR2 FQGNSA. The CDR3 DNA reads as TGTGCCAGCAGCTTAGATTCCCCAGCGGGAGGGCGAAATGAGCAGTTCTTC. The encoded protein is CASSLDSPAGGRNEQFF.

This sequence joins TRBV29-1 and TRBJ1-5, with D possibly matching TRBD1 (6 bases). The CDR3 totals 13 residues. From germline, CDR1 is SQVTM and CDR2 ANQGSEA. Trimming cost V 4 bases and J 3 bases, with 10 bases left between them. CDR3 bases: TGCAGCGTTGCACAGGGTATCAATCAGCCCCAGCATTTT. Encoded protein: CSVAQGINQPQHF.

The J gene is TRBJ2-7, the V gene TRBV28, with TRBD1 as a possible D gene (6 bases). The length of the CDR3 is 12 residues. Between the trimmed V and J ends, which lost 4 bases and 7 bases, there was a span of 11 bases. Germline V gene sequence: CDR1 MDHEN, CDR2 SYDVKM. In DNA, the CDR3 is TGTGCCAGCAGTTCGACAGGTGATGAGCAGTACTTC. Translation: CASSSTGDEQYF.

The count of this clone is one. The chain links TRBV5-1 to TRBJ2-1, with 10 bases matching TRBD2. V dropped 0 bases and J dropped 2; count of bases not matched to a gene: 2. CDR1 SGHRS and CDR2 YFSETQ come from the germline V gene. This CDR3 is 16 amino acids long. DNA of the CDR3: TGCGCCAGCAGCTTGGGGGGACTAGCGCCCTACAATGAGCAGTTCTTC. Translated: CASSLGGLAPYNEQFF.

In this sample, this clone turned up a few times. The chain uses TRBV5-4 and TRBJ2-7; possible D gene TRBD2, 5 bases. The CDR3 is made up of 14 amino acids. Germline CDR1 and CDR2: SGHNT and YYREEE (reference sequence). V lost 0 bases to trimming and J lost 2 bases, with 9 bases between them. CDR3 DNA: TGTGCCAGCAGCTTGGAGGGAGAAACCTACGAGCAGTACTTC. Encoded protein: CASSLEGETYEQYF.

This rearrangement joins TRBV7-9 to TRBJ2-7, with a possible D match to TRBD1 (5 bases). The CDR3 runs to 13 residues. V lost 6 bases and J lost 4, with 13 bases in between. In germline, CDR1 is SEHNR, CDR2 FQNEAQ (reference sequence). Here the CDR3 reads CASRSQGQYEQYF. In DNA, the CDR3 is TGTGCCAGCAGATCCCAGGGCCAATACGAGCAGTACTTC.

V and J are TRBV27 and TRBJ1-6; 8 nucleotides align to TRBD1. Germline CDR1 is MNHEY and CDR2 is SMNVEV (reference sequence). The junction had 5 bases not matched to a gene; V was cut back by 4 bases and J by 6 bases. CDR3 length: 15 amino acids. DNA of the CDR3: TGTGCCAGCAGTTCCGGACAGGGTGGTAATTCACCCCTCCACTTT. Its protein is CASSSGQGGNSPLHF.

This chain joins TRBV6-5 and TRBJ2-7; possible D gene TRBD2, 6 bases. This CDR3 region has 13 residues. In germline, CDR1 is MNHEY, CDR2 SVGAGI. V was trimmed by 5 bases and J by 1 base, leaving 9 bases between them. CDR3 in DNA: TGTGCCAGCAGTAAGGGACTTTCCTACGAGCAGTACTTC. It encodes CASSKGLSYEQYF.

The V and J genes are TRBV5-1 and TRBJ2-5, with D tentatively TRBD1 (7 bases). Between the trimmed V and J ends, which lost 4 bases and 4 bases, there was a span of 20 bases. In germline, CDR1 is SGHRS, CDR2 YFSETQ. There are 16 residues in the CDR3. CDR3 sequence (DNA): TGCGCCAGCAGCCACGACAGGGCGGCCGGGGGAGAGACCCAGTACTTC. Its translation: CASSHDRAAGGETQYF.

The chain links TRBV11-3 to TRBJ2-1; TRBD2 aligns across 9 bases. V trimming: 4 bases; J trimming: 7 bases; junction bases outside the gene matches: 8. Germline V gene data show CDR1 as SGHNT and CDR2 as YENEEA. CDR3 length: 15 amino acids. The CDR3, as DNA: TGTGCCAGCAGCTATAGCGGGAGCGGCTTGAATGAGCAGTTCTTC. Amino acids: CASSYSGSGLNEQFF.

This clone was detected only a few times. The junction and the germline gene differ at one end; a read error may be behind it. The CDR3 reads CASSLAGGGTGELFF. As DNA, the CDR3 is TGTGCTAGCAGCTTAGCAGGGGGCGGAACCGGGGAGCTGTTTTTT. The rearrangement uses TRBV7-7 and TRBJ2-2, with TRBD1 identical over 8 bases. The V gene's germline CDR1 is SSHAT and CDR2 FNYEAQ (reference sequence). The CDR3 is 15 amino acids.

J is TRBJ1-6 and V is TRBV5-1; D unclear. Trimming cost V 4 bases and J 8 bases, with 13 bases left between them. This CDR3 is 14 amino acids long. Germline V gene sequence: CDR1 SGHRS, CDR2 YFSETQ. In DNA, the CDR3 is TGCGCCAGCAGCCCGGGAGGTGGAGATTCACCCCTCCACTTT. This codes for CASSPGGGDSPLHF.

The chain carries TRBV9 and TRBJ1-1; no firm D call. With 3 bases removed from V and 1 base from J, the gap between germline ends came to 7 bases. The CDR3 consists of 13 residues. The germline V gene encodes CDR1 SGDLS and CDR2 YYNGEE. The CDR3 spells CASSANRNTEAFF. CDR3 coding DNA: TGTGCCAGCAGCGCAAACAGGAACACTGAAGCTTTCTTT.

This chain joins TRBV7-9 and TRBJ1-4; D gene unclear. With 4 bases removed from V and 5 bases from J, the gap between germline ends came to 8 bases. Germline V CDR1 and CDR2: SEHNR, FQNEAQ (reference sequence). The CDR3 loop spans 13 amino acids. Here the CDR3 reads CASSSTGNEKLFF. Written as DNA, the CDR3 is TGTGCCAGCAGCTCCACGGGGAATGAAAAACTGTTTTTT.

This clone is a singleton in its sample. One end of the junction is discordant with germline, which a read error may explain. The gene calls are TRBV5-1 and TRBJ1-2; 7 nucleotides match TRBD1. CDR1 and CDR2 (germline): SGHRS, YFSETQ. This CDR3 has 12 amino acids. CDR3 DNA: TGCGCCAGCAGCTTTCAGGGGGATGGCTGCACCTTC. Protein: CASSFQGDGCTF.

This clone appeared a few times. The V call is TRBV9, the J call TRBJ1-2, with D possibly matching TRBD1 (5 bases). V was pared by 3 bases and J by 2 bases, with 20 bases between. The CDR3 has 17 residues. Germline-derived CDR1 and CDR2 are SGDLS and YYNGEE. CDR3 sequence (DNA): TGTGCCAGCAGCGCCCCCCAGGGCAGTTCCCCCAACTATGGCTACACCTTC. Residues: CASSAPQGSSPNYGYTF.

The rearrangement uses TRBV30 and TRBJ2-5; 7 nucleotides align to TRBD1. The J call may be incorrect, as the DNA end agrees better with TRBJ2-7. Germline CDR1 and CDR2: GTSNPN and SVGIG (reference sequence). The CDR3 totals 14 residues. CDR3 DNA: TGTGCCTGTGGGGACCCGGGACAGAACTACGAGCAGTACTTC. Translating gives CACGDPGQNYEQYF.

The gene calls are TRBV5-1 and TRBJ1-5; perhaps TRBD1 as D (6 bases). Germline values: CDR1 SGHRS, CDR2 YFSETQ. Trimming took 4 bases from V and 5 from J, leaving 16 bases between them. CDR3 size: 15 residues. Written as DNA, the CDR3 is TGCGCCAGCAGCGTCGGGACATCGGAGCATCAGCCCCAGCATTTT. It translates to CASSVGTSEHQPQHF.

V and J are TRBV28 and TRBJ2-7, with D possibly matching TRBD1 (6 bases). The CDR3 is 15 amino acids. CDR1 is MDHEN, CDR2 SYDVKM, per germline. Trimming took 8 bases from V and 3 from J, leaving 20 bases between them. The CDR3 DNA sequence: TGTGCCAGCCGAGTTAGGCAGGGGACCTACTACGAGCAGTACTTC. It is translated as CASRVRQGTYYEQYF.